The next 28 T cell receptor beta chains were all read from a single sample in a study of T cells in Graves' hyperthyroidism and ophthalmopathy. The investigators amplified TCR beta CDR3 regions from RNA transcripts. The HTBI set primed first-round TCR CDR3 RT-PCR. In TCRdb, the multiplex PCR reads were re-called with MiXCR into one record per CDR3 protein. The data contain some 360,000 distinct CDR3 sequences, 15% to 20% of them singletons. Material for sequencing was blood. These receptors were collected from a woman between 35 and 50 years old with Graves' ophthalmopathy.

The sample holds many counts of this clonotype. The chain carries TRBV19 and TRBJ1-3; D ambiguous. V was pared by 10 bases and J by 0 bases, with 13 bases between. Germline V gene data show CDR1 as LNHDA and CDR2 as SQIVND (reference sequence). The CDR3 is made up of 14 amino acids. CDR3 nucleotides: TGTGCCACCGGTCCTCCGTTCTCTGGAAACACCATATATTTT. Translated: CATGPPFSGNTIYF.

This clonotype was found many times. V and J are TRBV12-3 or TRBV12-4 and TRBJ1-1, with 7 bases identical to TRBD1. This CDR3 spans 14 amino acids. V lost 6 bases, J lost 1 base, and 5 bases stayed unmatched. The CDR3 here is CASRTGNANTEAFF. In DNA, the CDR3 is TGTGCCAGCAGGACAGGGAACGCGAACACTGAAGCTTTCTTT.

This clonotype appeared many times. The chain combines TRBV6-5 with TRBJ1-2; 9 nucleotides agree with TRBD1. This CDR3 has 14 residues. CDR1 is MNHEY, CDR2 SVGAGI, per germline. The V and J ends lost 6 bases and 13 bases, in that order; junction bases with no gene match: 15. In DNA, the CDR3 is TGTGCCAGCAGGGGGGGACAGGGCGAACTATGTTGCACCTTC. It encodes CASRGGQGELCCTF.

In its sample, this clonotype was seen many times. The chain is built from TRBV28 and TRBJ1-2; D unclear. Trimming took off 6 bases at V and 8 bases at J, with 16 bases between the two ends. The CDR3 sequence is 13 residues long. CDR1 and CDR2 (germline): MDHEN, SYDVKM. Here the CDR3 DNA reads TGTGCCAGCAGCCTTGGGGTGTCCTGGGGCTACACCTTC. Amino acids: CASSLGVSWGYTF.

V gene TRBV15 combines with J gene TRBJ2-7; D is unresolved. This CDR3 has 14 residues. V shed 0 bases and J shed 4 bases, with 10 bases lying between them. Germline CDR1 is LNHNV and CDR2 is YYDKDF (reference sequence). This CDR3 is CATSRDSYRYEQYF. The DNA for the CDR3 is TGTGCCACCAGCAGAGATTCATACCGATACGAGCAGTACTTC.

Of note for this clonotype: Given a much more abundant clone one base away, this may be a read error. The rearrangement uses TRBV9 and TRBJ1-1; possibly TRBD1 for D (5 bases). V lost 4 bases, J lost 4 bases, and 20 bases lay in between. The CDR3 consists of 16 residues. CDR1 is SGDLS and CDR2 is YYNGEE in the germline V gene. This CDR3 reads CASSPRGDGRATEAFF. The CDR3 DNA is TGTGCCAGCAGCCCGCGCGGGGACGGCCGGGCCACTGAAGCTTTCTTT.

J is TRBJ1-1 and V is TRBV7-9, with a possible D match to TRBD1 (6 bases). Germline V lookup: CDR1 SEHNR, CDR2 FQNEAQ (reference sequence). V lost 10 bases and J lost 2, with 11 bases in between. CDR3 size: 12 residues. Here the CDR3 reads CAITGFNTEAFF. The CDR3 bases are TGTGCCATAACAGGGTTTAACACTGAAGCTTTCTTT.

This clonotype was detected many times. J is TRBJ1-5 and V is TRBV19, with 7 bases lining up with TRBD1. CDR1 is LNHDA and CDR2 is SQIVND in the germline V gene (reference sequence). V lost 9 bases and J lost 0; bases outside the gene matches: 8. CDR3 length: 15 amino acids. DNA for the CDR3: TGTGCCAGCGTTACAGGGGCCCATAGCAATCAGCCCCAGCATTTT. Its protein product is CASVTGAHSNQPQHF.

This clonotype was seen at least ten times. The rearrangement uses TRBV19 and TRBJ1-2; weak D call: TRBD1 (6 bases). The CDR3 consists of 13 residues. Germline-derived CDR1 and CDR2 are LNHDA and SQIVND (reference sequence). The V and J ends lost 8 bases and 4 bases respectively, with 14 bases between them. CDR3 residues: CASSARGTYGYTF. DNA for the CDR3: TGTGCCAGTTCTGCAAGGGGGACCTATGGCTACACCTTC.

This clonotype was seen only once. The chain employs TRBV19 and TRBJ2-7; D ambiguous. CDR1 and CDR2 from the germline V gene are LNHDA and SQIVND (reference sequence). Trimming stripped 8 bases from V and 1 base from J, with 12 bases between. The CDR3 spans 13 residues. CDR3 DNA sequence: TGTGCCAGTTCAAGGGAATATTCCTACGAGCAGTACTTC. This sequence encodes CASSREYSYEQYF.

The sample holds many counts of this clonotype. This chain links TRBV12-3 or TRBV12-4 with TRBJ2-2; 9 bases are shared with TRBD1. This CDR3 region has 15 residues. The J segment lost 7 bases and the V segment lost 10 bases, leaving 13 bases of the junction unmatched. This chain's CDR3 is CATRTPQGAVGELFF. The CDR3 DNA is TGTGCCACCCGAACCCCACAGGGGGCGGTCGGGGAGCTGTTTTTT.

This clonotype appeared many times. The J gene is TRBJ2-2, the V gene TRBV19, with D unclear. Germline assignment: CDR1 LNHDA and CDR2 SQIVND (reference sequence). The CDR3 length is 12 residues. Deletions cut 7 bases from V and 9 bases from J, with 12 bases between. The CDR3 DNA sequence: TGTGCCAGTATATCTTTTTCATGGGAGCTGTTTTTT. It specifies CASISFSWELFF.

This clonotype came up many times. The V gene is TRBV6-2 or TRBV6-3, the J gene TRBJ2-2; TRBD1 matches at 7 bases. The V segment lost 10 bases and the J segment 1 base; nucleotides outside the gene matches: 6. The CDR3 totals 14 residues. Germline V gene sequence: CDR1 MNHEY, CDR2 SVGEGT. The CDR3: CATTGQLNTGELFF. The DNA of the CDR3 is TGTGCCACCACGGGACAGTTGAACACCGGGGAGCTGTTTTTT.

There are a few counts of this clonotype. In DNA, the CDR3 is TGTGCCAGCAGCCCCGGGCCCTTTACATCGGGGGGCTACACCTTC. Encoded protein: CASSPGPFTSGGYTF. The rearrangement links TRBV7-3 to TRBJ1-2; D is uncertain. This CDR3 spans 15 amino acids. V lost 5 bases and J lost 8, with 21 bases in between. Germline V CDR1 and CDR2: SGHTA, FQGTGA.

The chain combines TRBV18 with TRBJ2-3; possible D gene TRBD1, 5 bases. The V gene's germline CDR1 is KGHSH and CDR2 LQKENI. V was trimmed by 3 bases and J by 0 bases, leaving 10 bases between them. The length of the CDR3 is 15 residues. This chain's CDR3 is CASSPLRQSTDTQYF. The CDR3 DNA follows: TGTGCCAGCTCACCCCTAAGACAGAGCACAGATACGCAGTATTTT.

This clonotype showed up just once. The chain uses TRBV11-2 and TRBJ2-5; 15 nucleotides match TRBD2. The CDR3 is 17 residues long. Germline CDR1 SGHAT, CDR2 FQNNGV. The V gene end was trimmed by 5 bases and the J gene end by 5 bases; junction bases not matched to a gene: 9. CDR3 sequence: CASSLLGLAGGPETQYF. DNA for the CDR3: TGTGCCAGCAGCCTCCTAGGACTAGCGGGAGGGCCTGAGACCCAGTACTTC.

Of note for this clonotype: This may come from a read error, since a much larger clone is one base off. The V gene is TRBV20-1, the J gene TRBJ1-6; TRBD1 aligns across 7 bases. The junction had 6 bases not matched to a gene; V was cut back by 3 bases and J by 7 bases. This CDR3 is 14 amino acids long. Germline V gene lookup returns CDR1 DFQATT and CDR2 SNEGSKA (reference sequence). The CDR3 spells CSARWDSLNSPLHF. The CDR3 DNA sequence: TGCAGTGCTAGGTGGGACAGTTTGAATTCACCCCTCCACTTT.

The chain has TRBV5-1 and TRBJ2-7; D is possibly TRBD2 (5 bases). The CDR3 spans 16 residues. Trimming removed 5 bases from V and 5 bases from J, with 23 bases in between. CDR1 and CDR2 (germline): SGHRS, YFSETQ. The CDR3 loop is CASRPHMRERLDEQYF. CDR3 DNA sequence: TGCGCCAGCAGACCCCATATGAGGGAAAGGTTGGACGAGCAGTACTTC.

V usage is TRBV6-1 and J usage is TRBJ2-7, with 7 bases aligning to TRBD2. The CDR3 has 17 residues. V lost 1 base and J lost 4; bases outside the gene matches: 13. CDR1 is MNHNS, CDR2 SASEGT, per germline. CDR3 nucleotides: TGTGCCAGCAGTGAAGTAGGTCGGAGCGGGGTACCTTACGAGCAGTACTTC. Protein product: CASSEVGRSGVPYEQYF.

This clonotype came up many times. The chain is built from TRBV12-3 or TRBV12-4 and TRBJ1-1; D call uncertain. This CDR3 region has 13 residues. V gave up 9 bases and J gave up 3 bases, with 14 bases separating them. The CDR3 loop is CASKGLWDTEAFF. CDR3 sequence (DNA): TGTGCCAGTAAGGGTCTTTGGGACACTGAAGCTTTCTTT.

This clonotype was picked up many times. This chain links TRBV28 with TRBJ2-7, with D perhaps TRBD1 (5 bases). CDR3 length: 14 residues. The germline V gene has CDR1 MDHEN and CDR2 SYDVKM. Trimming took 8 bases from V and 3 from J, leaving 17 bases between them. This CDR3 reads CASRPAGMGYEQYF. CDR3 DNA: TGTGCCAGCCGACCCGCAGGGATGGGCTACGAGCAGTACTTC.

This clonotype was seen repeatedly, ten times or more. The chain combines TRBV5-1 with TRBJ1-1; D unresolved. This CDR3 contains 14 residues. The V and J ends lost 0 bases and 1 base respectively, with 7 bases between them. CDR1 and CDR2 from the germline V gene are SGHRS and YFSETQ. Written as DNA, the CDR3 is TGCGCCAGCAGCTTGGCGACAAGGAACACTGAAGCTTTCTTT. This sequence encodes CASSLATRNTEAFF.

This clonotype has a count of ten or more. The rearrangement uses TRBV7-9 and TRBJ1-2; TRBD1 matches at 7 bases. Trimming took 7 bases from V and 2 from J; bases not matched to a gene: 1. The CDR3 runs 12 residues. The germline V gene has CDR1 SEHNR and CDR2 FQNEAQ (reference sequence). The CDR3 here is CASTDRNYGYTF. The CDR3 coding sequence is TGTGCCAGCACGGACAGGAACTATGGCTACACCTTC.

There are a few counts of this clonotype. The rearrangement joins TRBV19 to TRBJ2-7, with D possibly being TRBD2 (5 bases). CDR1 and CDR2 (germline): LNHDA, SQIVND (reference sequence). This CDR3 is 16 amino acids long. The V gene lost 5 bases and the J gene lost 2 bases, with 19 bases spanning the gap. CDR3 amino acids: CASSPDGERMTYEQYF. The CDR3 DNA sequence: TGTGCCAGTAGTCCCGATGGGGAGCGGATGACCTACGAGCAGTACTTC.

This clonotype was detected many times. The chain recombines TRBV7-6 with TRBJ2-7, with a weak D call TRBD1 (5 bases). Germline loops: CDR1 SGHVS, CDR2 FNYEAQ. The CDR3 length is 14 residues. Trimming removed 5 bases from V and 3 bases from J, with 14 bases in between. The CDR3 sequence is CASSMRRQNYEQYF. The CDR3 DNA reads TGTGCCAGCAGCATGCGGAGACAGAACTACGAGCAGTACTTC.

J is TRBJ2-5 and V is TRBV12-3 or TRBV12-4; 8 bases agree with TRBD2. The CDR3 extends over 14 amino acids. Unmatched junction bases numbered 8, after V lost 6 bases and J lost 5 bases. CDR3 sequence: CASRAAGEGETQYF. For the CDR3, the DNA is TGTGCCAGCAGAGCAGCGGGAGAGGGGGAGACCCAGTACTTC.

Turning to this clonotype: An end of the junction does not agree with germline; a read error may underlie this. V and J are TRBV28 and TRBJ1-1, with 8 nucleotides matching TRBD1. CDR1 is MDHEN, CDR2 SYDVKM, per germline. This CDR3 is 12 amino acids long. CDR3 protein: CASILNRGIAFF. In DNA form, the CDR3 reads TGTGCCAGCATTTTAAACAGGGGGATAGCTTTCTTT.

The chain has TRBV5-5 and TRBJ1-5; D not resolved. V was shortened by 5 bases and J by 2 bases, with 11 bases between the two germline ends. CDR1 and CDR2 (germline): SGHKS, YYEKEE (reference sequence). The CDR3 sequence is 14 residues long. Here the CDR3 reads CASSAMPGNQPQHF. The CDR3 bases are TGTGCCAGCAGTGCCATGCCGGGCAATCAGCCCCAGCATTTT.